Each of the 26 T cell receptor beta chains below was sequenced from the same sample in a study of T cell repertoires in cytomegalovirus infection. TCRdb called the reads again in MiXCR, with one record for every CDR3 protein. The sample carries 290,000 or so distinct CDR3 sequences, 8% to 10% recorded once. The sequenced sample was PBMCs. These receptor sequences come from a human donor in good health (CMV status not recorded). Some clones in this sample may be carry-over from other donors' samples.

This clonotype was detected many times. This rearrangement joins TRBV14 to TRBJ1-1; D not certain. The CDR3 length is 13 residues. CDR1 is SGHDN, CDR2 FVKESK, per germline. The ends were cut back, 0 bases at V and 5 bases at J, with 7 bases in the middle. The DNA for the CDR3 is TGTGCCAGCAGCCAAGAGTGGACGACTGAAGCTTTCTTT. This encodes CASSQEWTTEAFF.

The CDR3 nucleotides read TGTGCCAGCAGTCTCACACGCAGGACTAACTATGGCTACACCTTC. Its protein is CASSLTRRTNYGYTF. The chain has TRBV28 and TRBJ1-2; no clear D. The germline CDR1 and CDR2 sequences are MDHEN and SYDVKM. V lost 5 bases, J lost 0 bases, and 13 bases lay in between. The length of the CDR3 is 15 residues.

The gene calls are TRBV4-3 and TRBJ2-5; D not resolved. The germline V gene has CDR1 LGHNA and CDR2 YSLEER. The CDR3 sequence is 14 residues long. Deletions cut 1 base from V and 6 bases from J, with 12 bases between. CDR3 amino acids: CASSQARERQTQYF. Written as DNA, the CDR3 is TGCGCCAGCAGCCAAGCCCGAGAAAGGCAGACCCAGTACTTC.

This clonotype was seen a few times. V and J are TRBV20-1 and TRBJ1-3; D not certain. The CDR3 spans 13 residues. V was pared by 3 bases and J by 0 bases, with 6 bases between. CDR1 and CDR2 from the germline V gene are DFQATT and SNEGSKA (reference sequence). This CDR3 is CSARMISGNTIYF. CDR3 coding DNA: TGCAGTGCTAGGATGATCTCTGGAAACACCATATATTTT.

This CDR3 is CASSPTGISYNEQFF. The CDR3, as DNA: TGTGCCAGCAGCCCCACAGGGATTTCCTACAATGAGCAGTTCTTC. The rearrangement joins TRBV9 to TRBJ2-1; D is perhaps TRBD1 (6 bases). V was trimmed by 4 bases and J by 1 base, leaving 12 bases between them. Per the germline V gene, CDR1 is SGDLS and CDR2 is YYNGEE. CDR3 length equals 15 residues.

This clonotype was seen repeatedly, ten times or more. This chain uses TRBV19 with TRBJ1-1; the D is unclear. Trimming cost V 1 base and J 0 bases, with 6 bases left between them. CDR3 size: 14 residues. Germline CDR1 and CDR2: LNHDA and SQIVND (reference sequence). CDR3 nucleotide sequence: TGTGCCAGTAGTATAGGTGTCCTGAACACTGAAGCTTTCTTT. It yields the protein CASSIGVLNTEAFF. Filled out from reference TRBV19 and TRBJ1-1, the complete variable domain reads DGGITQSPKYLFRKEGQNVTLSCEQNLNHDAMYWYRQDPGQGLRLIYYSQIVNDFQKGDIAEGYSVSREKKESFPLTVTSAQKNPTAFYLCASSIGVLNTEAFFGQGTRLTVV.

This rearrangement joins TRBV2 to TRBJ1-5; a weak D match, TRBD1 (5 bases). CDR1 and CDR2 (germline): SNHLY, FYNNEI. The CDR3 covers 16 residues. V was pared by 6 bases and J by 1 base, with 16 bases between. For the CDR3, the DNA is TGTGCCAGCAGCAGAGAGGGGAGCATCAGCAATCAGCCCCAGCATTTT. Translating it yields CASSREGSISNQPQHF. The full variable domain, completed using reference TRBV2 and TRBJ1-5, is EPEVTQTPSHQVTQMGQEVILRCVPISNHLYFYWYRQILGQKVEFLVSFYNNEISEKSEIFDDQFSVERPDGSNFTLKIRSTKLEDSAMYFCASSREGSISNQPQHFGDGTRLSIL.

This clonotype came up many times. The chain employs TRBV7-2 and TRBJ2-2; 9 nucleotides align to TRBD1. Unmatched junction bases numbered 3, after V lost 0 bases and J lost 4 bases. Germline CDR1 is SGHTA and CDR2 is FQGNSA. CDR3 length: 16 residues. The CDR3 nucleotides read TGTGCCAGCAGCTTAGCTCGGGACAGGGTCACCGGGGAGCTGTTTTTT. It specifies CASSLARDRVTGELFF.

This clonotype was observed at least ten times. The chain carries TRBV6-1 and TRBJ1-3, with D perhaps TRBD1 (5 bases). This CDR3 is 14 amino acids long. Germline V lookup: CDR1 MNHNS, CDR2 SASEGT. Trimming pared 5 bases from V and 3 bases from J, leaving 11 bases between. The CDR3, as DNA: TGTGCCAGCAGTCGGGGGATTATTGGAAACACCATATATTTT. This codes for CASSRGIIGNTIYF.

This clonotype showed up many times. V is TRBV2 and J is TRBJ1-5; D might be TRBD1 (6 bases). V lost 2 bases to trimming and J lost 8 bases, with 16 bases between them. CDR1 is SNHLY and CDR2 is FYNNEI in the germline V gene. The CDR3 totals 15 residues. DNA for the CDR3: TGTGCCAGCAGTGAACAACAGGGAATCGTGAAGCCCCAGCATTTT. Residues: CASSEQQGIVKPQHF.

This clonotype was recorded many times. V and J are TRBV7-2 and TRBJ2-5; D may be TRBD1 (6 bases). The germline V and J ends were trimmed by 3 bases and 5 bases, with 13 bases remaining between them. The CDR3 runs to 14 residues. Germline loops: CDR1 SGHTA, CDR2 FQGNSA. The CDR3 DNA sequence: TGTGCCAGCAGCTTGTCAGGGGTAGAGGAGACCCAGTACTTC. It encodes CASSLSGVEETQYF.

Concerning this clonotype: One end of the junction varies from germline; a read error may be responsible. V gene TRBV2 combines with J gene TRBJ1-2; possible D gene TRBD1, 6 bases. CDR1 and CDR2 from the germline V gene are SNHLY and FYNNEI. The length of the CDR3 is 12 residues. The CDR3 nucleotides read TGTGCCAGCCACGGGACACTCTATGGCCACACCTTC. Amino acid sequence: CASHGTLYGHTF. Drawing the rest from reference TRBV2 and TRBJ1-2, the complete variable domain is EPEVTQTPSHQVTQMGQEVILRCVPISNHLYFYWYRQILGQKVEFLVSFYNNEISEKSEIFDDQFSVERPDGSNFTLKIRSTKLEDSAMYFCASHGTLYGHTFGSGTRLTVV.

CDR3 sequence (DNA): TGTGCCAGCAGCCCCAACGAACAGGGGAAACACTACAATGAGCAGTTCTTC. Translating it yields CASSPNEQGKHYNEQFF. V gene TRBV28 combines with J gene TRBJ2-1; 7 nucleotides align to TRBD1. V lost 6 bases, J lost 3 bases, and 14 bases stayed unmatched. Germline CDR1 and CDR2: MDHEN and SYDVKM. The CDR3 spans 17 residues.

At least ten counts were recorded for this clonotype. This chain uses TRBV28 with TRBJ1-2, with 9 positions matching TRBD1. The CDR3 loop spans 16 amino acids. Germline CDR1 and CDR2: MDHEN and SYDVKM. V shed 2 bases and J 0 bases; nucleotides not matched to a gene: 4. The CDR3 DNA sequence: TGTGCCAGCAGTTTAGCGACAGGGGGTGCTAACTATGGCTACACCTTC. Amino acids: CASSLATGGANYGYTF.

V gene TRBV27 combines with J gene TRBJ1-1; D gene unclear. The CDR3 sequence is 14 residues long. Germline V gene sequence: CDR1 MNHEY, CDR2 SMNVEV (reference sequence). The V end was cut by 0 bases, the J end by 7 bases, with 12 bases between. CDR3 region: CASSLSRAGDEAFF. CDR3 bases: TGTGCCAGCAGTTTATCTCGGGCCGGGGATGAAGCTTTCTTT.

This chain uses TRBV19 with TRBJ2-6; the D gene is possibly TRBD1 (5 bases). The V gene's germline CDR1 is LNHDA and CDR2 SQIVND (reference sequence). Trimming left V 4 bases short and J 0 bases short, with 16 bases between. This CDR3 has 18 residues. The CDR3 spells CASSTSTTDSSGANVLTF. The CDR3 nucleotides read TGTGCCAGTAGTACTTCCACGACAGACAGCTCTGGGGCCAACGTCCTGACTTTC.

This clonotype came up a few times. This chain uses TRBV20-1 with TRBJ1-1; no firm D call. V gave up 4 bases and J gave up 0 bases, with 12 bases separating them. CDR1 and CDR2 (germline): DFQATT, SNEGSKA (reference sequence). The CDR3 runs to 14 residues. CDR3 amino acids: CSATQIFMNTEAFF. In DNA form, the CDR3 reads TGCAGTGCTACGCAGATTTTTATGAACACTGAAGCTTTCTTT.

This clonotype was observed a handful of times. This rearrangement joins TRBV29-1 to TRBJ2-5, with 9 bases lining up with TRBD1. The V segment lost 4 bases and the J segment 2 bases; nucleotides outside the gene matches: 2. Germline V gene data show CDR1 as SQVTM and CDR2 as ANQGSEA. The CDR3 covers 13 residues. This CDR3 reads CSVAQGAQETQYF. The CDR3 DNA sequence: TGCAGCGTTGCACAGGGGGCTCAAGAGACCCAGTACTTC.

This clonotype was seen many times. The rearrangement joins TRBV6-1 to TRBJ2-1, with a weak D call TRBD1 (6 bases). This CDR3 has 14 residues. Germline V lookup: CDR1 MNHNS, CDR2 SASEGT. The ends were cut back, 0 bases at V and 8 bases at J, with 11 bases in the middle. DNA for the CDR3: TGTGCCAGCAGTGAAGCCCAGGGGCGATATGAGCAGTTCTTC. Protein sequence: CASSEAQGRYEQFF.

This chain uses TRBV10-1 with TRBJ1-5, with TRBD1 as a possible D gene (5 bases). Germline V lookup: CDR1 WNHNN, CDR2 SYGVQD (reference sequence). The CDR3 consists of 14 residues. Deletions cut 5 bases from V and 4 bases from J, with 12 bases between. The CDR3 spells CASSPGTINQPQHF. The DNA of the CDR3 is TGCGCCAGCAGTCCCGGGACTATAAATCAGCCCCAGCATTTT.

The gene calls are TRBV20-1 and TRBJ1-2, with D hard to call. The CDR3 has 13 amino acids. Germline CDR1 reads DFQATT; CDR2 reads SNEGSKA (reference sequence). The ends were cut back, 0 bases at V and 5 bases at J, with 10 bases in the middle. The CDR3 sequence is CSARDSVGYGYTF. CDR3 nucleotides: TGCAGTGCTAGAGATTCAGTCGGGTATGGCTACACCTTC.

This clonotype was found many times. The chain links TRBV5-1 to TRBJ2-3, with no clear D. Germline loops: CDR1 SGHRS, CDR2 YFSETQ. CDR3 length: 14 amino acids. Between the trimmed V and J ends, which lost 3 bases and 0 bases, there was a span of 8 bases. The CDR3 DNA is TGCGCCAGCAGCTCATCCAAAAGCACAGATACGCAGTATTTT. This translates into CASSSSKSTDTQYF.

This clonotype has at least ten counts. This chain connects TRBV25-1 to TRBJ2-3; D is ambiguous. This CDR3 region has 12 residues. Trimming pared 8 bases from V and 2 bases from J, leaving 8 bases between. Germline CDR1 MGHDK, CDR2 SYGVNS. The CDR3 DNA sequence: TGTGCCAGCTGGCGGTTCACAGATACGCAGTATTTT. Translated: CASWRFTDTQYF.

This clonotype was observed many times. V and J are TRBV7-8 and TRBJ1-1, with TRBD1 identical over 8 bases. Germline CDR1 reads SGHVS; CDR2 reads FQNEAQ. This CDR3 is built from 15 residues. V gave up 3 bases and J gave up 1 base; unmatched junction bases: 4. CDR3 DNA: TGTGCCAGCAGCTTGGTGGACAGGGCGAACACTGAAGCTTTCTTT. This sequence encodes CASSLVDRANTEAFF.

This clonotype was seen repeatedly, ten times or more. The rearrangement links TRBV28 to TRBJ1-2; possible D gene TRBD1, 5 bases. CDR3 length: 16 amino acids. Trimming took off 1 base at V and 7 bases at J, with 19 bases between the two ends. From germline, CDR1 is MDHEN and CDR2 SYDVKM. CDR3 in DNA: TGTGCCAGCAGTTTATCTTCAGGGACCGCACTTGGTGGCTACACCTTC. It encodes CASSLSSGTALGGYTF.

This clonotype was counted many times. In DNA, the CDR3 is TGTGCCACCACCCGGAATCAGAACACTGAAGCTTTCTTT. This translates into CATTRNQNTEAFF. The chain carries TRBV3-1 and TRBJ1-1; D unclear. From germline, CDR1 is LGHDT and CDR2 YNNKEL (reference sequence). Between the trimmed V and J ends, which lost 10 bases and 1 base, there was a span of 13 bases. This CDR3 region has 13 residues. The entire variable domain, with the rest obtained from reference TRBV3-1 and TRBJ1-1, is as follows: DTAVSQTPKYLVTQMGNDKSIKCEQNLGHDTMYWYKQDSKKFLKIMFSYNNKELIINETVPNRFSPKSPDKAHLNLHINSLELGDSAVYFCATTRNQNTEAFFGQGTRLTVV.